This entry lists 17 T cell receptor beta chains sequenced from one sample in a study of CD8+CD57+ T cells in acquired aplastic anemia. Before being chosen for sequencing, patients had shown CD8+CD57+ cell expansion by flow cytometry. It was genomic DNA that served as the template for profiling TCR beta VDJ and CDR3. MiXCR, run by TCRdb on the reads, gives a single entry per CDR3 protein. This sample yields 400,000 to 600,000 distinct CDR3 sequences, of which about a third are seen a single time; under 0.95% belongs to the top ten. Sequenced: sorted CD4+, CD8+, or CD8+CD57+ T cells (not recorded which) from PBMCs. These receptors all stem from a human donor with aplastic anemia.

The chain links TRBV15 to TRBJ1-1; D perhaps matches TRBD1 (6 bases). Germline CDR1 LNHNV, CDR2 YYDKDF (reference sequence). CDR3 length: 15 amino acids. Trimming stripped 0 bases from V and 0 bases from J, with 8 bases between. The CDR3 nucleotides read TGTGCCACCAGCAGAGACAGGGGCATGAACACTGAAGCTTTCTTT. It yields the protein CATSRDRGMNTEAFF.

This clonotype was observed a handful of times. Its ends do not fully match the called genes, so a read error is possible. The gene calls are TRBV20-1 and TRBJ1-4, with D perhaps TRBD1 (5 bases). The CDR3 runs to 13 residues. Germline CDR1 DFQATT, CDR2 SNEGSKA (reference sequence). The CDR3 region has the DNA TGCAGTGCTAGTGGGACTACGGGTGAAAAACTGCTTTTT. The encoded protein is CSASGTTGEKLLF.

This chain joins TRBV19 and TRBJ2-2; 8 nucleotides align to TRBD1. Trimming removed 10 bases from V and 8 bases from J; junction bases left unmatched: 9. Germline loops: CDR1 LNHDA, CDR2 SQIVND (reference sequence). CDR3 length: 13 residues. The CDR3 coding sequence is TGTGCCATTCTCGACAGGGGAAGAGGGGAGCTGTTTTTT. It specifies CAILDRGRGELFF.

The V gene is TRBV2, the J gene TRBJ1-2, with 9 positions matching TRBD1. The germline CDR1 and CDR2 sequences are SNHLY and FYNNEI. The trim removed 6 bases at V and 4 bases at J, leaving 12 bases unmatched. The CDR3 contains 16 residues. CDR3 DNA: TGTGCCAGCAGGCCAGAAAGAGGACAGGGGACCTATGGCTACACCTTC. Translated: CASRPERGQGTYGYTF.

This chain connects TRBV7-2 to TRBJ2-3, with 15 bases matching TRBD2. Germline V gene data show CDR1 as SGHTA and CDR2 as FQGNSA. The CDR3 spans 15 residues. The V segment lost 8 bases and the J segment 5 bases; nucleotides outside the gene matches: 5. CDR3 in DNA: TGTGCCAGCCGGACTAGCGGGGGGGTGGTAGATACGCAGTATTTT. As protein: CASRTSGGVVDTQYF. The whole variable domain, filled in from reference TRBV7-2 and TRBJ2-3, reads GAGVSQSPSNKVTEKGKDVELRCDPISGHTALYWYRQSLGQGLEFLIYFQGNSAPDKSGLPSDRFSAERTGGSVSTLTIQRTQQEDSAVYLCASRTSGGVVDTQYFGPGTRLTVL.

Points on this clonotype: The junction differs from germline at one of its ends, possibly a read error. The chain links TRBV25-1 to TRBJ1-1; 7 bases line up with TRBD1. CDR1 is MGHDK and CDR2 is SYGVNS in the germline V gene. The CDR3 consists of 11 residues. The CDR3, as DNA: TGTGCCAGCAGTACCCCCGACAGGGAATTTTTT. This codes for CASSTPDREFF.

In its sample, this clonotype was seen many times. The J gene is TRBJ2-7, the V gene TRBV7-3; a possible D gene is TRBD2 (5 bases). CDR1 and CDR2 (germline): SGHTA, FQGTGA. Trimming stripped 5 bases from V and 0 bases from J, with 11 bases between. The CDR3 length is 14 residues. The CDR3 sequence: CASSPRAVSYEQYF. The CDR3 coding sequence is TGTGCCAGCAGCCCGAGGGCAGTCTCCTACGAGCAGTACTTC.

This clonotype was counted at least ten times. This chain links TRBV7-8 with TRBJ2-7; TRBD2 agrees at 8 bases. CDR1 is SGHVS, CDR2 FQNEAQ, per germline. The junction had 8 bases not matched to a gene; V was cut back by 0 bases and J by 4 bases. The CDR3 totals 16 residues. CDR3 nucleotides: TGTGCCAGCAGCTTAGCCGTAATTAGCGGGGAGTACGAGCAGTACTTC. Its translation is CASSLAVISGEYEQYF. Using reference TRBV7-8 and TRBJ2-7 for the parts outside the CDR3, the full variable domain is GAGVSQSPRYKVAKRGQDVALRCDPISGHVSLFWYQQALGQGPEFLTYFQNEAQLDKSGLPSDRFFAERPEGSVSTLKIQRTQQEDSAVYLCASSLAVISGEYEQYFGPGTRLTVT.

This clonotype was recorded a few times. The chain employs TRBV7-2 and TRBJ2-5; D is perhaps TRBD2 (5 bases). This CDR3 has 15 residues. V was pared by 1 base and J by 0 bases, with 9 bases between. Germline lookup yields CDR1 SGHTA and CDR2 FQGNSA. In DNA form, the CDR3 reads TGTGCCAGCAGCTTAGGAGGGCGGTACCAAGAGACCCAGTACTTC. This encodes CASSLGGRYQETQYF.

This clonotype was recorded many times. The J gene is TRBJ1-5, the V gene TRBV2, with D tentatively TRBD1 (6 bases). CDR3 size: 16 residues. V lost 6 bases and J 0 bases, leaving 15 bases between the germline ends. Germline assignment: CDR1 SNHLY and CDR2 FYNNEI. The CDR3 DNA reads TGTGCCAGCAGCGGGGGGGCAGGGAGTAGCAATCAGCCCCAGCATTTT. Translated, it gives CASSGGAGSSNQPQHF.

This clonotype was seen a few times. The chain has TRBV12-3 or TRBV12-4 and TRBJ2-7; no reliable D call. V lost 5 bases and J 2 bases, leaving 13 bases between the germline ends. The CDR3 covers 14 residues. The CDR3 sequence is CASSTLGFPYEQYF. CDR3 DNA sequence: TGTGCCAGCAGTACTCTGGGGTTTCCCTACGAGCAGTACTTC.

This clonotype was observed many times. The chain is built from TRBV7-2 and TRBJ1-5, with TRBD1 as a possible D gene (5 bases). V dropped 1 base and J dropped 7 bases, with 14 bases sitting between them. Germline CDR1 SGHTA, CDR2 FQGNSA. The CDR3 is 15 residues long. DNA for the CDR3: TGTGCCAGCAGCTTAGGGGTCCTAAGGGGACAGCCCCAGCATTTT. Translation: CASSLGVLRGQPQHF.

V and J are TRBV11-2 and TRBJ1-3; 9 bases agree with TRBD1. CDR3 length: 16 residues. In germline, CDR1 is SGHAT, CDR2 FQNNGV. V gave up 8 bases and J gave up 0 bases; unmatched junction bases: 8. CDR3 loop: CASEGVDRGSGNTIYF. CDR3 nucleotide sequence: TGTGCCAGCGAGGGGGTGGACAGGGGCTCTGGAAACACCATATATTTT. The entire variable domain, with the rest obtained from reference TRBV11-2 and TRBJ1-3, is as follows: EAGVAQSPRYKIIEKRQSVAFWCNPISGHATLYWYQQILGQGPKLLIQFQNNGVVDDSQLPKDRFSAERLKGVDSTLKIQPAKLEDSAVYLCASEGVDRGSGNTIYFGEGSWLTVV.

The rearrangement joins TRBV7-9 to TRBJ2-4; D unresolved. The CDR3 contains 14 residues. Germline values: CDR1 SEHNR, CDR2 FQNEAQ (reference sequence). Between the trimmed V and J ends, which lost 5 bases and 0 bases, there was a span of 8 bases. The CDR3, as DNA: TGTGCCAGCAGCGTATCCCCAGCCAAAAACATTCAGTACTTC. Protein: CASSVSPAKNIQYF. The full variable domain, with the rest looked up from reference TRBV7-9 and TRBJ2-4, is DTGVSQNPRHKITKRGQNVTFRCDPISEHNRLYWYRQTLGQGPEFLTYFQNEAQLEKSRLLSDRFSAERPKGSFSTLEIQRTEQGDSAMYLCASSVSPAKNIQYFGAGTRLSVL.

This clonotype has a count of ten or more. The rearrangement links TRBV20-1 to TRBJ2-7, with a possible D match to TRBD2 (6 bases). The V gene lost 0 bases and the J gene lost 3 bases, with 12 bases spanning the gap. The CDR3 loop spans 14 amino acids. In germline, CDR1 is DFQATT, CDR2 SNEGSKA (reference sequence). CDR3 sequence: CSARDRDSGYEQYF. The CDR3, as DNA: TGCAGTGCTAGAGATCGTGATAGCGGCTACGAGCAGTACTTC.

The gene calls are TRBV19 and TRBJ2-7; 8 bases are a match to TRBD1. This CDR3 contains 14 residues. Germline loops: CDR1 LNHDA, CDR2 SQIVND (reference sequence). The junction had 5 bases not matched to a gene; V was cut back by 3 bases and J by 4 bases. The DNA of the CDR3 is TGTGCCAGTAGTATGGGACAGGCGGGATACGAGCAGTACTTC. The encoded protein is CASSMGQAGYEQYF.

As regards this clonotype: The junction does not match germline at one end; this may be a read error. V usage is TRBV5-1 and J usage is TRBJ2-7, with a weak D call TRBD1 (5 bases). The CDR3 consists of 14 residues. Germline CDR1 reads SGHRS; CDR2 reads YFSETQ. CDR3 in DNA: TGCGCCAGCAGCTTGGCCCAGGGTATCTACGGGCAGTACTTC. This translates into CASSLAQGIYGQYF. Based on the CDR3 plus reference TRBV5-1 and TRBJ2-7, the full variable domain is KAGVTQTPRYLIKTRGQQVTLSCSPISGHRSVSWYQQTPGQGLQFLFEYFSETQRNKGNFPGRFSGRQFSNSRSEMNVSTLELGDSALYLCASSLAQGIYGQYFGPGTRLTVT.